This passage covers 12 T cell receptor beta chains from one sample sequenced in a study of T cell responses to AZD1222 COVID-19 vaccine. Some clones are missing from TCRdb's copy, which holds only in-frame ones; the method was immunoSEQ multiplex PCR. The table includes 120,000 or so clones, 75% to 90% detected once. The sample consisted of peripheral blood, taken on day 0 of AZD1222 vaccination. These receptors were obtained from an adult in good health.

The V and J genes are TRBV6-5 and TRBJ2-5, with unresolved D. The CDR3 covers 13 residues. The germline CDR1 and CDR2 sequences are MNHEY and SVGAGI. V was clipped by 9 bases and J by 2 bases, with 13 bases between them. CDR3 protein: CASSSMRQETQYF. The CDR3 nucleotides read TGTGCCAGTTCCTCTATGCGGCAAGAGACCCAGTACTTC.

This chain uses TRBV7-2 with TRBJ2-7, with D possibly matching TRBD1 (6 bases). The V and J ends lost 7 bases and 3 bases respectively, with 13 bases between them. The CDR3 is 13 amino acids. The germline V gene has CDR1 SGHTA and CDR2 FQGNSA. CDR3 amino acids: CASNPGRGYEQYF. The CDR3 nucleotides are TGTGCCAGCAACCCGGGCAGGGGCTACGAGCAGTACTTC. Looking up the rest from reference TRBV7-2 and TRBJ2-7 gives the full variable domain: GAGVSQSPSNKVTEKGKDVELRCDPISGHTALYWYRQSLGQGLEFLIYFQGNSAPDKSGLPSDRFSAERTGGSVSTLTIQRTQQEDSAVYLCASNPGRGYEQYFGPGTRLTVT.

This clone occurred once. The chain carries TRBV9 and TRBJ2-2, with D unclear. V was cut by 2 bases and J by 12 bases, with 20 bases left in between. CDR1 and CDR2 from the germline V gene are SGDLS and YYNGEE. This CDR3 contains 15 residues. The chain's CDR3 is CASSVQSSTPAKLFF. CDR3 coding DNA: TGTGCCAGCAGCGTCCAAAGCTCGACGCCCGCCAAGCTGTTTTTT.

V and J are TRBV19 and TRBJ2-2; no definite D call. Germline loops: CDR1 LNHDA, CDR2 SQIVND (reference sequence). The length of the CDR3 is 12 residues. The germline V and J ends were trimmed by 5 bases and 10 bases, with 11 bases remaining between them. CDR3 coding DNA: TGTGCCAGTAGTGCCGAGTACCAGGAGCTGTTTTTT. Translation: CASSAEYQELFF.

The chain uses TRBV7-3 and TRBJ2-3, with TRBD1 matching 8 bases. The length of the CDR3 is 15 residues. Germline lookup yields CDR1 SGHTA and CDR2 FQGTGA. J gave up 1 base and V 1 base, and 1 base lay outside the gene matches. CDR3 DNA sequence: TGTGCCAGCAGCTTAATGGACAGGGGCACAGATACGCAGTATTTT. The encoded protein is CASSLMDRGTDTQYF. Full variable domain (missing parts from reference TRBV7-3 and TRBJ2-3): GAGVSQTPSNKVTEKGKYVELRCDPISGHTALYWYRQSLGQGPEFLIYFQGTGAADDSGLPNDRFFAVRPEGSVSTLKIQRTERGDSAVYLCASSLMDRGTDTQYFGPGTRLTVL.

This clone turned up a few times. The chain carries TRBV25-1 and TRBJ1-4, with D possibly matching TRBD1 (6 bases). This CDR3 has 13 residues. Trimming stripped 5 bases from V and 11 bases from J, with 15 bases between. CDR1 MGHDK and CDR2 SYGVNS come from the germline V gene. CDR3 coding DNA: TGTGCCAGCAGTAGGGGGGGCGCGAGGAAACTGTTTTTT. It is translated as CASSRGGARKLFF. The whole variable domain, remainder taken from reference TRBV25-1 and TRBJ1-4, is EADIYQTPRYLVIGTGKKITLECSQTMGHDKMYWYQQDPGMELHLIHYSYGVNSTEKGDLSSESTVSRIRTEHFPLTLESARPSHTSQYLCASSRGGARKLFFGSGTQLSVL.

The chain is built from TRBV4-1 and TRBJ2-7; a possible D gene is TRBD2 (5 bases). V lost 1 base and J 6 bases, leaving 13 bases between the germline ends. CDR1 is MGHRA and CDR2 is YSYEKL in the germline V gene. The CDR3 runs 14 residues. CDR3 sequence: CASSQVIGVREQYF. CDR3 nucleotide sequence: TGCGCCAGCAGCCAAGTCATCGGGGTGCGCGAGCAGTACTTC.

V is TRBV3-1 (or the pseudogene TRBV3-2) and J is TRBJ1-2, with 9 bases aligning to TRBD1. Trimming took 2 bases from V and 2 from J; bases not matched to a gene: 3. The CDR3 extends over 15 amino acids. Germline V CDR1 and CDR2: LGHDT, YNNKEL (reference sequence). The CDR3 sequence is CASSQQQGANYGYTF. The CDR3 bases are TGTGCCAGCAGCCAACAACAGGGGGCAAACTATGGCTACACCTTC.

This chain links TRBV10-3 with TRBJ2-7; the match to TRBD2 covers 7 bases. With V trimmed by 3 bases and J by 2 bases, 4 bases remained unmatched. The CDR3 is made up of 14 amino acids. Per the germline V gene, CDR1 is ENHRY and CDR2 is SYGVKD. CDR3 nucleotide sequence: TGTGCCATCAGTGAAGGGCTAGCGGCCTACGAGCAGTACTTC. As protein: CAISEGLAAYEQYF.

V usage is TRBV11-3 and J usage is TRBJ2-3, with D unclear. The CDR3 extends over 15 amino acids. The germline CDR1 and CDR2 sequences are SGHNT and YENEEA. Deletions cut 3 bases from V and 0 bases from J, with 10 bases between. The chain's CDR3 is CASSLGSLSTDTQYF. The DNA for the CDR3 is TGTGCCAGCAGCTTGGGCTCCTTAAGCACAGATACGCAGTATTTT. Based on the CDR3 plus reference TRBV11-3 and TRBJ2-3, the full variable domain is EAGVVQSPRYKIIEKKQPVAFWCNPISGHNTLYWYLQNLGQGPELLIRYENEEAVDDSQLPKDRFSAERLKGVDSTLKIQPAELGDSAVYLCASSLGSLSTDTQYFGPGTRLTVL.

The genes are TRBV30 and TRBJ1-4; D ambiguous. The V end lost 0 bases, the J end lost 7 bases, and 15 bases lay between the germline ends. Germline assignment: CDR1 GTSNPN and CDR2 SVGIG (reference sequence). This CDR3 has 15 amino acids. CDR3 amino acids: CAWSVGGTGGEKLFF. Written as DNA, the CDR3 is TGTGCCTGGAGTGTAGGAGGAACCGGAGGTGAAAAACTGTTTTTT. Supplemented by reference TRBV30 and TRBJ1-4, the full variable domain reads SQTIHQWPATLVQPVGSPLSLECTVEGTSNPNLYWYRQAAGRGLQLLFYSVGIGQISSEVPQNLSASRPQDRQFILSSKKLLLSDSGFYLCAWSVGGTGGEKLFFGSGTQLSVL.

This chain uses TRBV24-1 with TRBJ2-3; the match to TRBD2 covers 8 bases. CDR3 length: 16 amino acids. The germline V gene encodes CDR1 KGHDR and CDR2 SFDVKD. With 5 bases clipped from V and 3 bases from J, the junction kept 9 bases outside the gene matches. CDR3 DNA sequence: TGTGCCACCAGTGCCCCCACTAGCGGAACAACAGATACGCAGTATTTT. Protein product: CATSAPTSGTTDTQYF.